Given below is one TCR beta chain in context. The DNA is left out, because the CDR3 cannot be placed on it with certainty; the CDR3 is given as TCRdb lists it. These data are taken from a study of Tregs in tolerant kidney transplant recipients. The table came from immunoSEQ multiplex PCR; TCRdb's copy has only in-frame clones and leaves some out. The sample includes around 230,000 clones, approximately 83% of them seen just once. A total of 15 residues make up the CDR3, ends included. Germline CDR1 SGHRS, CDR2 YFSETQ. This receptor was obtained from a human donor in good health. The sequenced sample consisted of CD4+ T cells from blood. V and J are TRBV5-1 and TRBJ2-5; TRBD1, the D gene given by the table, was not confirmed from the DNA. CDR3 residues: CASSFLWAGEETQYF.